This TCR beta chain derives from a study of persistence of HIV-infected CD4 T cells. The study, taken as a whole, reports: CMV- and Gag-responding cells had lower TCRbeta richness than CD3/CD28-responding cells.

The table lists this clone with a few counts. Its cognate antigen is unknown. This was the immunoSEQ version 4 assay in survey mode. Template was genomic DNA at roughly 9.6 ng/uL, with up to about 1 ug used per sample. TCRdb's copy holds only in-frame clones and misses some; the assay was immunoSEQ multiplex PCR. The sample has some 30,000 clones, less than 75% seen once; the top ten hold 1.4%. V was trimmed by 2 bases and J by 4 bases, leaving 8 bases between them. Germline V gene sequence: CDR1 SEHNR, CDR2 FQNEAQ (reference sequence). This CDR3 spans 14 amino acids. The stimulus was an HIV-1 Gag 15-mer peptide pool, about 1 ug/peptide/mL. Sorting of responding CD4+ T cells relied on upregulated CD40 ligand together with CD69.

The TCR was taken from an adult man with HIV who was CMV-seropositive. Sequenced material: CD4+ T cells sorted from PBMCs after approximately 19-hour stimulation, taken from a patient who received antiretroviral therapy. V usage is TRBV7-9 and J usage is TRBJ2-2; D remains unclear. The CDR3 is CASSLSRSTGELFF. Here the CDR3 DNA reads TGTGCCAGCAGCTTATCGCGTAGCACCGGGGAGCTGTTTTTT.